These T cell receptor beta chains were read from a single sample in a study of glioma-infiltrating T cells after dendritic cell vaccination. Assay: immunoSEQ multiplex PCR; the TCRdb copy retains only in-frame clones and omits some. The repertoire has tens of thousands of clones, 75% to 85% of them found once; the top ten carry roughly 34%. The sequences come from blood, collected before dendritic cell vaccination. These receptors were taken from a human donor with glioblastoma. Each CDR3 is given without its conserved first and last residue. Only part of the rows carry a size: once, few, many, or a class if the clone is expanded.

v_gene	j_gene	abundance	CDR3aa
TRBV9	TRBJ2-2	.	ASSVSWAGELF
TRBV30	TRBJ2-1	.	AWGPDYNEQF
TRBV2	TRBJ2-3	once	ASRREVGTDTQY
TRBV10-3	TRBJ1-1	few	AISRDTNTEAF
TRBV27	TRBJ2-5	.	ASSWGQGSKETQY
TRBV5-5	TRBJ1-1	.	ASSPGQGILNTEAF
TRBV7-9	TRBJ2-7	.	ASSPRTGGIHEQY
TRBV14	TRBJ2-5	few	ASSPARGRGETQY
TRBV10-3	TRBJ2-2	.	AISEQTGMATGELF
TRBV5-5	TRBJ1-2	once	ASSSTGVSIYGYT
TRBV5-1	TRBJ2-1	.	ASSLDGQGSNEQF
TRBV9	TRBJ2-1	.	ASGAGASYNEQF
TRBV5-1	TRBJ1-3	few	ASSHNSGAENTIY
TRBV19	TRBJ1-1	few	ASSIQGAPDTEAF
TRBV7-2	TRBJ2-1	few	ASSRGWGGGLNEQF
TRBV6-1	TRBJ1-1	.	ASSDRDSFRTEAF
TRBV29-1	TRBJ2-6	.	SVEDDGAGANVLT
TRBV9	TRBJ1-2	.	ASSPGDSATYGYT
TRBV14	TRBJ2-1	.	ASSQAGTSGSSYNEQF
TRBV5-4	TRBJ2-5	.	ASSASGQGPGETQY
TRBV19	TRBJ1-1	.	ASSSDRGQGDTEAF
TRBV25-1	TRBJ1-2	.	ASSEGDRGRYT
TRBV6-4	TRBJ2-1	few	ASSDDRSPGNEQF
TRBV7-2	TRBJ2-7	.	ASSLAGGSYEQY
TRBV5-6	TRBJ1-2	.	ASSSGQGSYT
TRBV10-3	TRBJ2-3	.	AISVGSSTDTQY
TRBV6-5	TRBJ1-1	.	ASSYNPWDRSTEAF
TRBV7-2	TRBJ1-5	.	ASSLGRQGTQPQH
TRBV2	TRBJ2-5	.	ACQAESVGETQY
TRBV27	TRBJ2-3	.	ASSMNPGQGDTQY
TRBV27	TRBJ1-3	.	ASSFGASSGNTIY
TRBV5-1	TRBJ2-5	.	ASSPASGQETQY
TRBV10-3	TRBJ2-4	.	AISDSGTSGSGNIQY
TRBV27	TRBJ2-7	few	ASSSAQGSYEQY
TRBV4-3	TRBJ1-4	.	ASSQDRTGDGEKLF
TRBV2	TRBJ1-2	.	ATQDRGNGYT
TRBV6-6	.	.	ASSYSGDREYEQY
TRBV18	TRBJ2-7	.	ASSPAGGEQY
TRBV5-4	TRBJ1-2	.	ASSLDRGWYGYT
TRBV10-2	TRBJ2-6	.	ASTETGGSGANVLT
TRBV9	TRBJ1-3	.	ASSLSTGNTIY
TRBV11-2	TRBJ2-3	.	ASSPVGHRPFDTQY
TRBV7-9	TRBJ2-7	.	ASMLQGSYEQY
TRBV5-1	TRBJ2-1	.	ASSFNVALVYSDEQF
TRBV6-4	TRBJ2-1	.	ASSDSGQGPNEQF
TRBV27	TRBJ2-5	.	ASSLSGRTQY
TRBV6-5	TRBJ2-7	.	ASSLARGEQY
TRBV28	TRBJ1-2	few	ASSRVWQGRDGYT